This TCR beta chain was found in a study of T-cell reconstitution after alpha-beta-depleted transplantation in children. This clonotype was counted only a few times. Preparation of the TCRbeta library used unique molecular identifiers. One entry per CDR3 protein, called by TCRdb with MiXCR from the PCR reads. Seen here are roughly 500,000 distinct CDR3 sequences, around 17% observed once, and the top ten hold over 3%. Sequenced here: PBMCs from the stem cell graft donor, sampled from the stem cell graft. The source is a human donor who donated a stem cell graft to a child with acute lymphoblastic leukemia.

CDR3 amino acids: CASSFYRGEDGYTF. In DNA, the CDR3 is TGTGCCAGCAGCTTTTACAGGGGAGAAGATGGCTACACCTTC. The rearrangement joins TRBV7-2 to TRBJ1-2, with TRBD1 matching over 7 bases. This CDR3 spans 14 amino acids. With 3 bases clipped from V and 6 bases from J, the junction kept 7 bases outside the gene matches. Germline CDR1 SGHTA, CDR2 FQGNSA.